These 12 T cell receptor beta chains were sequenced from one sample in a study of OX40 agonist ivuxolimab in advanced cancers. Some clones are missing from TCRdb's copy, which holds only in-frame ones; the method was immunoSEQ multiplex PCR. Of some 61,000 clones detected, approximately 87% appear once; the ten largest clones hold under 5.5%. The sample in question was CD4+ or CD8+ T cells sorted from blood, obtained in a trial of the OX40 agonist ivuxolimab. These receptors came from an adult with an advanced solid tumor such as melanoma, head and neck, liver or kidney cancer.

DNA for the CDR3: TGCGCCAGCAGGGCAGGGGGCTACGACTATGGCTACACCTTC. Its protein product is CASRAGGYDYGYTF. The chain recombines TRBV5-1 with TRBJ1-2, with 8 bases that match TRBD1. Germline V gene sequence: CDR1 SGHRS, CDR2 YFSETQ. This CDR3 is 14 amino acids long. The trim removed 5 bases at V and 3 bases at J, leaving 6 bases unmatched.

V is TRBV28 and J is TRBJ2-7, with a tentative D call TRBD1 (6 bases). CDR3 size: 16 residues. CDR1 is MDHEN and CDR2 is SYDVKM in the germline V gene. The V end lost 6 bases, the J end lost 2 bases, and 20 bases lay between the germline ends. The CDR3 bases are TGTGCCAGCAGCACATCCCGCAGGGGCTCCCCCTACGAGCAGTACTTC. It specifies CASSTSRRGSPYEQYF.

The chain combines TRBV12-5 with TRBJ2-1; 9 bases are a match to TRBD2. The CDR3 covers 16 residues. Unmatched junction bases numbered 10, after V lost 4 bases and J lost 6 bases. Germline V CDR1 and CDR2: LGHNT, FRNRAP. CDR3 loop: CASGSQGLAGSNEQFF. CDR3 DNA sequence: TGTGCTAGTGGTTCCCAGGGGCTAGCGGGATCCAATGAGCAGTTCTTC.

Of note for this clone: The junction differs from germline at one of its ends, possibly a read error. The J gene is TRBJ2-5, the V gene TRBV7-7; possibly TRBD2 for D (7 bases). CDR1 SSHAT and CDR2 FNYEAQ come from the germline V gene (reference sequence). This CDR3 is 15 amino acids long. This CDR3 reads CASSFQGRGRETQYF. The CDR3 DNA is TGTGCTAGCAGCTTTCAGGGGAGGGGCAGAGAGACCCAGTACTTC.

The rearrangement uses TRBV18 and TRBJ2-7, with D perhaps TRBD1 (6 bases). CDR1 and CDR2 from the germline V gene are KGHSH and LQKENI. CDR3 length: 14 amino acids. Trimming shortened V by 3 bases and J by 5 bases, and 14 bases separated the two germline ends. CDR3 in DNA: TGTGCCAGCTCACCTCGGACAGACTTTAACGAGCAGTACTTC. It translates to CASSPRTDFNEQYF.

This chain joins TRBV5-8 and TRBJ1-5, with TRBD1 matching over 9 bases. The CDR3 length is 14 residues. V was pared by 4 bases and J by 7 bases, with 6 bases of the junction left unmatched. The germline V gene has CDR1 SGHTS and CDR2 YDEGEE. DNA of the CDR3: TGTGCCAGCAGCCCGGGACAGGGTGGGCAGCCCCAGCATTTT. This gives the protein CASSPGQGGQPQHF.

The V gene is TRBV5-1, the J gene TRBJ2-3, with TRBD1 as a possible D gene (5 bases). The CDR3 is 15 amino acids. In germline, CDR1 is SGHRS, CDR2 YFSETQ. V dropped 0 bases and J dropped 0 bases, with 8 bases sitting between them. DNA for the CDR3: TGCGCCAGCAGCTTGGGGCAGGGAAGCACAGATACGCAGTATTTT. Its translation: CASSLGQGSTDTQYF.

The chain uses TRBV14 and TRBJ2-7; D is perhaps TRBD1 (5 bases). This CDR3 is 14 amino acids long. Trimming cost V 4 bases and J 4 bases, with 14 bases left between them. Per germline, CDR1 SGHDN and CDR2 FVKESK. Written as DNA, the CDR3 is TGTGCCAGCAGCCTCAGTTGGGGCGCGTACGAGCAGTACTTC. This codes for CASSLSWGAYEQYF.

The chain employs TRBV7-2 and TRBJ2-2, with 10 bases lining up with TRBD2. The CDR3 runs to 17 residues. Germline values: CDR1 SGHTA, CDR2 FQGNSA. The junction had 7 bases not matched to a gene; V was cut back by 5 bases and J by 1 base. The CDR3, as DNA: TGTGCCAGCAGCAGATTGCTAGCGGGGGTGAACACCGGGGAGCTGTTTTTT. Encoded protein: CASSRLLAGVNTGELFF.

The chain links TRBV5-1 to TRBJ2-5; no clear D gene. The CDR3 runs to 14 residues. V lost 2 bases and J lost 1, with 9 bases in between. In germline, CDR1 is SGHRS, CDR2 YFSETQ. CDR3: CASSLGILQETQYF. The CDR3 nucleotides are TGCGCCAGCAGCTTAGGAATCCTCCAAGAGACCCAGTACTTC.

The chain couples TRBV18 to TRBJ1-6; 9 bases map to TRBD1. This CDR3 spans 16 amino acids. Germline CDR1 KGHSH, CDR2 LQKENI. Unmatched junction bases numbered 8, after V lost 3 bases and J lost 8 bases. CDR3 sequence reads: CASSPRTGELDSPLHF. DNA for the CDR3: TGTGCCAGCTCACCCAGGACAGGGGAACTCGATTCACCCCTCCACTTT.

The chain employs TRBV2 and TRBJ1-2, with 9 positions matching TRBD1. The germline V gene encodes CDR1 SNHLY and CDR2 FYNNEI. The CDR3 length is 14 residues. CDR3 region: CAEGIQPDRGGYTF. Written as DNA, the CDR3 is TGTGCGGAGGGGATTCAACCGGACAGGGGTGGCTACACCTTC.